This T cell receptor (beta chain) stems from a study of T cell repertoires in cytomegalovirus infection. The wider study: Public TCR beta signature analysis indicated the presence of both CMV infection and matching HLA type.

The CDR3 length is 17 residues. Germline loops: CDR1 MNHNY, CDR2 SVGAGI (reference sequence). V trimming: 6 bases; J trimming: 5 bases; junction bases outside the gene matches: 9. As concerns this clonotype: What it binds is not known.

TCRdb independently ran MiXCR on the reads; one entry per CDR3 protein. The sample carries nearly 70,000 distinct CDR3 sequences, 20% to 25% recorded once. This TCR was sampled from a human donor in good health (CMV status not recorded). Some clones in this sample may be carry-over from other donors' samples. Source material: PBMCs, sequenced either directly or after in vitro stimulation (not recorded which). The V gene is TRBV6-6, the J gene TRBJ2-5, with TRBD2 matching 16 bases. CDR3 coding DNA: TGTGCCAGCAGAGGGACTAGCGGGAGGGTCATTGGGGAGACCCAGTACTTC. It codes for CASRGTSGRVIGETQYF.